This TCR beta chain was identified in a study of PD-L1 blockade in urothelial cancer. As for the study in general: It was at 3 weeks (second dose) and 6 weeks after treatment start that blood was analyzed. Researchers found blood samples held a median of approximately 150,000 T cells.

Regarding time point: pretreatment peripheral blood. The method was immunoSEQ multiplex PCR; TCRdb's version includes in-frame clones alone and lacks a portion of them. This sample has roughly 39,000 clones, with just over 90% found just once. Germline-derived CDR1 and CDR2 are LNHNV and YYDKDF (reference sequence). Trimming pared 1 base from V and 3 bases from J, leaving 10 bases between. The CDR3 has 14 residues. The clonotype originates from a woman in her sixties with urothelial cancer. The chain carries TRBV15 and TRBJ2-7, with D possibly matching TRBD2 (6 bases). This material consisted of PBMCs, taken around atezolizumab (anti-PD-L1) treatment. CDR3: CATSRASAGYEQYF. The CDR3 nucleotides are TGTGCCACCAGCAGAGCTAGCGCGGGCTACGAGCAGTACTTC.